A single sample gave rise to the 27 T cell receptor beta chains below, sequenced in a study of blood T cell repertoires in COVID-19 (dated by TCRdb to the early 2020s). Library preparation used the immunoSEQ multiplex PCR assay. Imported from immuneACCESS, the table was reduced by TCRdb to in-frame sequences with V and J called. These copies leave out some clones; in studies compared against another copy, an unresolved V gene accounts for under half, and the cause of the remainder is not known. In this sample the table shows some 52,000 clones, about 88% of which occur a single time. Clones ranked in the top ten supply around 5% of the sample. The sequenced sample was peripheral blood. The origin of the receptors is a man aged 60 to 75 with active COVID-19.

The chain uses TRBV4-3 and TRBJ2-5; weak D call: TRBD1 (5 bases). The V gene's germline CDR1 is LGHNA and CDR2 YSLEER. CDR3 size: 13 residues. Trimming cost V 2 bases and J 3 bases, with 7 bases left between them. The CDR3 DNA follows: TGCGCCAGCAGCCAACACAGGAAAGAGACCCAGTACTTC. Its translation: CASSQHRKETQYF.

CDR3 amino acids: CASPLPRGRCQETQYF. In DNA form, the CDR3 reads TGTGCCAGCCCTCTACCCCGCGGGAGGTGCCAAGAGACCCAGTACTTC. The V gene is TRBV28, the J gene TRBJ2-5, with 8 bases lining up with TRBD2. V shed 8 bases, J shed 1 base, and the junction held 12 bases outside the gene matches. CDR3 size: 16 residues. Germline values: CDR1 MDHEN, CDR2 SYDVKM. The variable domain in full, completed from reference TRBV28 and TRBJ2-5, reads DVKVTQSSRYLVKRTGEKVFLECVQDMDHENMFWYRQDPGLGLRLIYFSYDVKMKEKGDIPEGYSVSREKKERFSLILESASTNQTSMYLCASPLPRGRCQETQYFGPGTRLLVL.

CDR3 loop: CASSFGGVGQPQHF. CDR3 nucleotide sequence: TGTGCCAGCAGTTTTGGCGGGGTGGGTCAGCCCCAGCATTTT. The chain recombines TRBV27 with TRBJ1-5; D gene ambiguous. CDR3 size: 14 residues. Looked up from germline, CDR1 is MNHEY and CDR2 is SMNVEV (reference sequence). Trimming removed 3 bases from V and 6 bases from J, with 12 bases in between.

The chain is built from TRBV14 and TRBJ2-1; D ambiguous. The V end lost 0 bases, the J end lost 4 bases, and 19 bases lay between the germline ends. This CDR3 spans 18 amino acids. Germline values: CDR1 SGHDN, CDR2 FVKESK. The CDR3 region has the DNA TGTGCCAGCAGCCAAGAATGGGCCTCCAGCCGAATTTACAATGAGCAGTTCTTC. Translation: CASSQEWASSRIYNEQFF. The full variable domain, in which reference TRBV14 and TRBJ2-1 provide the parts outside the CDR3, is EAGVTQFPSHSVIEKGQTVTLRCDPISGHDNLYWYRRVMGKEIKFLLHFVKESKQDESGMPNNRFLAERTGGTYSTLKVQPAELEDSGVYFCASSQEWASSRIYNEQFFGPGTRLTVL.

The chain couples TRBV28 to TRBJ1-5; D not certain. Deletions cut 6 bases from V and 3 bases from J, with 12 bases between. CDR3 length equals 14 residues. Germline loops: CDR1 MDHEN, CDR2 SYDVKM. CDR3 sequence: CASSQSGTNQPQHF. The CDR3, as DNA: TGTGCCAGCAGCCAATCAGGCACCAATCAGCCCCAGCATTTT.

The V call is TRBV9, the J call TRBJ2-2; the match to TRBD1 covers 12 bases. The V gene's germline CDR1 is SGDLS and CDR2 YYNGEE. Trimming cost V 4 bases and J 5 bases; bases outside gene matches: 9. The CDR3 runs to 17 residues. The CDR3 loop is CASSRHVGQGATGELFF. CDR3 sequence (DNA): TGTGCCAGCAGCCGACATGTGGGACAGGGGGCAACCGGGGAGCTGTTTTTT.

The chain recombines TRBV11-2 with TRBJ2-2; a possible D gene is TRBD2 (6 bases). Germline V lookup: CDR1 SGHAT, CDR2 FQNNGV. The germline V and J ends were trimmed by 5 bases and 8 bases, with 12 bases remaining between them. This CDR3 has 13 amino acids. This chain's CDR3 is CASSPNRGGELFF. As DNA, the CDR3 is TGTGCCAGCAGCCCAAACCGGGGGGGGGAGCTGTTTTTT.

The CDR3 protein is CASSLWESYEQYF. CDR3 DNA sequence: TGTGCCAGCAGCCTGTGGGAGTCCTACGAGCAGTACTTC. This chain joins TRBV11-2 and TRBJ2-7; D might be TRBD2 (5 bases). The CDR3 contains 13 residues. Germline V gene lookup returns CDR1 SGHAT and CDR2 FQNNGV. V lost 5 bases, J lost 1 base, and 9 bases lay in between.

The chain recombines TRBV5-4 with TRBJ1-1; weak D call: TRBD1 (6 bases). Trimming cost V 3 bases and J 2 bases, with 11 bases left between them. CDR1 and CDR2 from the germline V gene are SGHNT and YYREEE (reference sequence). The CDR3 is 14 amino acids. The CDR3 loop reads CASSSGQYNTEAFF. Written as DNA, the CDR3 is TGTGCCAGCAGCTCGGGACAATACAACACTGAAGCTTTCTTT.

V gene TRBV28 combines with J gene TRBJ1-1, with D possibly matching TRBD1 (5 bases). V was trimmed by 2 bases and J by 0 bases, leaving 13 bases between them. The CDR3 extends over 16 amino acids. In germline, CDR1 is MDHEN, CDR2 SYDVKM. The CDR3 reads CASSLGGARMNTEAFF. The CDR3 DNA follows: TGTGCCAGCAGTTTAGGAGGGGCCAGAATGAACACTGAAGCTTTCTTT.

This clone appeared once. V usage is TRBV21-1 and J usage is TRBJ2-5; TRBD1 was called by the table and not checked on the DNA. TRBV21-1 is designated a pseudogene. CDR3 length: 20 amino acids. The CDR3 reads CASSKFSFWAGVFALETQYF. DNA for the CDR3: TGTGCCAGCAGCAAATTTTCATTTTGGGCAGGGGTATTTGCGTTAGAGACCCAGTACTTC.

This chain uses TRBV6-6 with TRBJ2-7, with D possibly matching TRBD1 (5 bases). The CDR3 loop spans 14 amino acids. Germline CDR1 MNHNY, CDR2 SVGAGI (reference sequence). V was shortened by 8 bases and J by 3 bases, with 17 bases between the two germline ends. CDR3: CASSAGPWGYEQYF. CDR3 DNA: TGTGCCAGCTCTGCAGGGCCTTGGGGCTACGAGCAGTACTTC.

The V call is TRBV4-1, the J call TRBJ1-6; D gene unclear. V lost 1 base and J lost 5, with 9 bases in between. Germline assignment: CDR1 MGHRA and CDR2 YSYEKL. There are 15 residues in the CDR3. The CDR3 is CASSQVWQNNSPLHF. The CDR3 nucleotides read TGCGCCAGCAGCCAAGTTTGGCAGAATAATTCACCCCTCCACTTT.

This chain joins TRBV30 and TRBJ1-5; D unclear. Trimming shortened V by 2 bases and J by 7 bases, and 12 bases separated the two germline ends. The CDR3 is made up of 13 amino acids. Germline V gene lookup returns CDR1 GTSNPN and CDR2 SVGIG (reference sequence). Here the CDR3 reads CAWSMGGGQPQHF. The CDR3 nucleotides are TGTGCCTGGAGTATGGGAGGAGGACAGCCCCAGCATTTT.

The CDR3 DNA follows: TGTGCCAGCAGTCTACTAGGAAGAACCTACGAGCAGTACTTC. Residues: CASSLLGRTYEQYF. V gene TRBV6-2 or TRBV6-3 combines with J gene TRBJ2-7, with D maybe TRBD2 (5 bases). The CDR3 is 14 residues long. Germline CDR1 is MNHEY and CDR2 is SVGEGT. Trimming removed 5 bases from V and 2 bases from J, with 13 bases in between.

The chain carries TRBV29-1 and TRBJ1-2, with a possible D match to TRBD1 (5 bases). Trimming cost V 5 bases and J 8 bases, with 18 bases left between them. In germline, CDR1 is SQVTM, CDR2 ANQGSEA. CDR3 length: 13 amino acids. DNA of the CDR3: TGCAGCGTTTCGGGACTCCGGACTGGCGGCTACACCTTC. It specifies CSVSGLRTGGYTF.

In its sample, this clone was seen once. The chain's CDR3 is CASASGGFYYEQYF. In nucleotides, the CDR3 is TGTGCCAGCGCATCGGGGGGGTTTTACTACGAGCAGTACTTC. The V call is TRBV2, the J call TRBJ2-7; 8 nucleotides agree with TRBD2. The trim removed 8 bases at V and 3 bases at J, leaving 9 bases unmatched. The CDR3 runs to 14 residues. Germline lookup yields CDR1 SNHLY and CDR2 FYNNEI.

The rearrangement links TRBV20-1 to TRBJ2-7; 8 bases fit TRBD1. With 3 bases clipped from V and 2 bases from J, the junction kept 3 bases outside the gene matches. The CDR3 sequence is 13 residues long. In germline, CDR1 is DFQATT, CDR2 SNEGSKA (reference sequence). The CDR3 DNA reads TGCAGTGCTAGTACGGGACAGGCCTACGAGCAGTACTTC. Translating gives CSASTGQAYEQYF.

The chain combines TRBV11-2 with TRBJ1-4; 7 positions match TRBD1. Germline V lookup: CDR1 SGHAT, CDR2 FQNNGV. Germline trimming cut 5 bases from V and 1 base from J; bases unmatched to any gene: 1. The CDR3 loop spans 14 amino acids. CDR3 sequence reads: CASSAGGTNEKLFF. Written as DNA, the CDR3 is TGTGCCAGCAGCGCAGGGGGAACTAATGAAAAACTGTTTTTT.

This clone appeared a single time. The rearrangement links TRBV7-3 to TRBJ2-7; 7 bases match TRBD1. V gave up 6 bases and J gave up 7 bases; unmatched junction bases: 9. The CDR3 loop spans 13 amino acids. Germline assignment: CDR1 SGHTA and CDR2 FQGTGA. The CDR3 loop reads CASRSKGAREQYF. As DNA, the CDR3 is TGTGCCAGCAGGTCCAAGGGGGCGAGAGAGCAGTACTTC.

CDR3 loop: CAISGLAGSTDTQYF. In nucleotides, the CDR3 is TGTGCCATCAGTGGGCTAGCGGGGAGCACAGATACGCAGTATTTT. The chain links TRBV10-3 to TRBJ2-3, with 9 bases lining up with TRBD2. With 4 bases clipped from V and 0 bases from J, the junction kept 2 bases outside the gene matches. CDR1 and CDR2 (germline): ENHRY, SYGVKD. The CDR3 is made up of 15 amino acids.

V usage is TRBV28 and J usage is TRBJ2-3; the match to TRBD1 covers 8 bases. J gave up 11 bases and V 6 bases, and 10 bases lay outside the gene matches. Per the germline V gene, CDR1 is MDHEN and CDR2 is SYDVKM. The length of the CDR3 is 13 residues. CDR3 amino acids: CASRAQQGGRQYF. DNA for the CDR3: TGTGCCAGCAGGGCCCAACAGGGGGGTAGGCAGTATTTT.

The chain carries TRBV2 and TRBJ2-7; tentative D call: TRBD2 (6 bases). From germline, CDR1 is SNHLY and CDR2 FYNNEI. Trimming cost V 8 bases and J 2 bases, with 10 bases left between them. The length of the CDR3 is 12 residues. This CDR3 reads CASGSGPYEQYF. For the CDR3, the DNA is TGTGCCAGCGGTAGCGGCCCCTACGAGCAGTACTTC.

The V and J genes are TRBV12-3 or TRBV12-4 and TRBJ2-5; TRBD1 aligns across 7 bases. The V gene end was trimmed by 4 bases and the J gene end by 1 base; junction bases not matched to a gene: 0. The CDR3 covers 13 residues. The CDR3 DNA reads TGTGCCAGCAGTTCAGGGGGCCAAGAGACCCAGTACTTC. It is translated as CASSSGGQETQYF.

The chain has TRBV25-1 and TRBJ1-6; no firm D call. The CDR3 has 13 residues. Germline CDR1 is MGHDK and CDR2 is SYGVNS. Trimming shortened V by 1 base and J by 9 bases, and 7 bases separated the two germline ends. This chain's CDR3 is CASSESSGSPLHF. The CDR3 DNA is TGTGCCAGCAGTGAATCCTCGGGTTCACCCCTCCACTTT.

The chain employs TRBV5-6 and TRBJ2-7, with D possibly matching TRBD2 (5 bases). The germline V gene has CDR1 SGHDT and CDR2 YYEEEE. With 4 bases removed from V and 2 bases from J, the gap between germline ends came to 7 bases. The CDR3 loop spans 12 amino acids. CDR3 coding DNA: TGTGCCAGCAGCGAGGGCCCCTACGAGCAGTACTTC. Amino acids: CASSEGPYEQYF.

This clone was seen a few times. The chain employs TRBV7-2 and TRBJ2-1, with D tentatively TRBD1 (6 bases). Germline V gives CDR1 SGHTA, CDR2 FQGNSA. CDR3 length equals 15 residues. The V gene lost 4 bases and the J gene lost 2 bases, with 12 bases spanning the gap. CDR3 nucleotide sequence: TGTGCCAGCAGCTCCCGGGACATTACCTACAATGAGCAGTTCTTC. This sequence encodes CASSSRDITYNEQFF.